This is a list of T cell receptor beta chains from one sample in a study of T cells expressing NK-cell markers. With the 5' RACE reads reprocessed, TCRdb shows one record per CDR3 protein and no DNA. The repertoire shows some 110,000 distinct CDR3 sequences; the top ten hold less than 20%. Sequenced input: blood T cells: a sorted CD56 or NKG2C T cell subset, CD4+ or CD8+ T cells, or bulk PBMC T cells (not recorded which). The receptors shown here come from a woman between 18 and 70 years old in good health. Both conserved end residues are part of each CDR3.

J gene	CDR3 length	V gene	CDR3 protein
TRBJ2-1	12	TRBV29-1	CSVELQGYEQFF
TRBJ2-2	15	TRBV29-1	CSVEDLAGVSGELFF
TRBJ2-7	14	TRBV27	CASSSPGQHYEQYF
TRBJ1-1	14	TRBV5-1	CASSLVRLNTEAFF
TRBJ2-2	13	TRBV9	CASSESGFGELFF
TRBJ1-4	12	TRBV7-8	CASSVPYEKLFF
TRBJ2-3	14	TRBV4-2	CASSPPAPEGTQYF
TRBJ1-2	14	TRBV27	CATGSGTYLYGYTF
TRBJ2-6	17	TRBV27	CASSLGQGAWGANVLTF
TRBJ2-2	17	TRBV7-8	CASSIRLAGTNTGELFF
TRBJ1-2	15	TRBV29-1	CSVGGDSNPFYGYTF
TRBJ2-2	14	TRBV6-2/TRBV6-3	CASIAGDSLRELFF
TRBJ2-2	14	TRBV20-1	CSARGALYTGELFF
TRBJ1-6	15	TRBV19	CASSIDGPQRSPLHF
TRBJ2-3	14	TRBV6-1	CAIPLPGQGDTQYF
TRBJ1-4	16	TRBV4-3	CASSQDPIPTNEKLFF
TRBJ2-1	15	TRBV6-1	CASSPDGFSYNEQFF